This T cell receptor (beta chain) derives from a study of identical twins. Study outcomes and limitations: Modelling underestimated the level of out-of-frame TCR alpha sharing observed in monozygotic twins. Researchers reported excess low generation probability among twin-shared out-of-frame alpha sequences.

This CDR3 is 16 amino acids long. CDR1 DFQATT and CDR2 SNEGSKA come from the germline V gene (reference sequence). V dropped 1 base and J dropped 3; count of bases not matched to a gene: 5. Template switching introduced a universal primer site, and the cDNA bore unique molecular identifiers. Each CDR3 protein is one row after TCRdb ran MiXCR on the 5' RACE reads. The repertoire holds hundreds of thousands of distinct CDR3 sequences, with 6.5% to 9.5% as singletons. The sample holds many counts of this clonotype. Its target is not known. The data also belong to a second study, concerning yellow fever vaccine responses in identical twins.

The specimen sequenced was memory (CD45RO+) T cells sorted from blood. This receptor was identified in a woman under 30 in good health. The rearrangement joins TRBV20-1 to TRBJ2-1; TRBD2 matches at 11 bases. As DNA, the CDR3 is TGCAGTGCTAGAGCCGGGACTAGCGGTAACTACAATGAGCAGTTCTTC. It is translated as CSARAGTSGNYNEQFF.